These 17 T cell receptor beta chains came from one sample sequenced in a study of PD-1 blockade in classical Hodgkin lymphoma. Method: immunoSEQ multiplex PCR; TCRdb's copy keeps in-frame clones and lacks some. Of tens of thousands of clones listed, under 95% were seen once; the top ten hold around a tenth. The time point is: cycle 4 day 1 (C4D1), after 6 weeks of nivolumab. Every one of the patients relapsed after autologous stem cell transplantation (brentuximab vedotin exposure was variable). The sample was peripheral blood mononuclear cells (PBMCs), taken before the fourth cycle of nivolumab. All receptors derive from a human donor with classical Hodgkin lymphoma.

J is TRBJ2-3 and V is TRBV27; 12 bases map to TRBD2. The CDR3 totals 17 residues. Germline CDR1 is MNHEY and CDR2 is SMNVEV (reference sequence). V was clipped by 3 bases and J by 5 bases; unmatched bases: 9. Here the CDR3 reads CASSFRRLAGALDTQYF. CDR3 in DNA: TGTGCCAGCAGTTTCCGCCGACTAGCGGGGGCCCTAGATACGCAGTATTTT.

The DNA for the CDR3 is TGTGCCAGTGGATATGGCCCAGGCCGCTCTGGAAACACCATATATTTT. It is translated as CASGYGPGRSGNTIYF. This sequence joins TRBV19 and TRBJ1-3; no firm D call. Trimming cost V 8 bases and J 0 bases, with 17 bases left between them. Germline V lookup: CDR1 LNHDA, CDR2 SQIVND (reference sequence). The CDR3 length is 16 residues.

The chain is built from TRBV25-1 and TRBJ2-1, with TRBD1 matching over 11 bases. The CDR3 sequence is 16 residues long. In germline, CDR1 is MGHDK, CDR2 SYGVNS. V shed 2 bases, J shed 7 bases, and the junction held 7 bases outside the gene matches. Here the CDR3 reads CASSERWTGGRNEQFF. The CDR3 bases are TGTGCCAGCAGTGAAAGGTGGACAGGGGGCAGGAATGAGCAGTTCTTC.

This sequence joins TRBV20-1 and TRBJ2-1, with D uncertain. V was shortened by 1 base and J by 8 bases, with 6 bases between the two germline ends. Germline loops: CDR1 DFQATT, CDR2 SNEGSKA (reference sequence). This CDR3 contains 11 residues. DNA of the CDR3: TGCAGTGCTAGAGGGACGGATGAGCAGTTCTTC. This sequence encodes CSARGTDEQFF.

The J gene is TRBJ2-3, the V gene TRBV5-4, with D tentatively TRBD2 (5 bases). The germline CDR1 and CDR2 sequences are SGHNT and YYREEE (reference sequence). The V gene lost 4 bases and the J gene lost 8 bases, with 17 bases spanning the gap. The CDR3 extends over 14 amino acids. In DNA form, the CDR3 reads TGTGCCAGCAGCCCCGAGGTCGAGGGCACTACGCAGTATTTT. Its translation is CASSPEVEGTTQYF.

This chain's CDR3 is CASSWSEDTLETQYF. The CDR3 DNA is TGCGCCAGCAGCTGGTCGGAGGATACCTTAGAGACCCAGTACTTC. This rearrangement joins TRBV5-1 to TRBJ2-5; the D gene is possibly TRBD2 (5 bases). The CDR3 runs 15 residues. Trimming shortened V by 3 bases and J by 4 bases, and 16 bases separated the two germline ends. Looked up from germline, CDR1 is SGHRS and CDR2 is YFSETQ.

The rearrangement joins TRBV29-1 to TRBJ2-1; D is perhaps TRBD2 (6 bases). V was cut by 4 bases and J by 4 bases, with 11 bases left in between. Germline V gene sequence: CDR1 SQVTM, CDR2 ANQGSEA. The CDR3 consists of 13 residues. The CDR3 spells CSVGGNFYNEQFF. The DNA for the CDR3 is TGCAGCGTTGGCGGGAATTTTTACAATGAGCAGTTCTTC.

The CDR3 DNA sequence: TGTGCCAGCAGCCCTGGGGCGACAGGGATGGGCGGCTACACCTTC. Its protein is CASSPGATGMGGYTF. V is TRBV7-2 and J is TRBJ1-2; 7 nucleotides agree with TRBD1. The CDR3 covers 15 residues. The trim removed 5 bases at V and 8 bases at J, leaving 14 bases unmatched. Germline V gene data show CDR1 as SGHTA and CDR2 as FQGNSA. The whole variable domain, filled in from reference TRBV7-2 and TRBJ1-2, reads GAGVSQSPSNKVTEKGKDVELRCDPISGHTALYWYRQSLGQGLEFLIYFQGNSAPDKSGLPSDRFSAERTGGSVSTLTIQRTQQEDSAVYLCASSPGATGMGGYTFGSGTRLTVV.

This chain links TRBV10-1 with TRBJ1-4; 7 bases align to TRBD1. With 8 bases clipped from V and 8 bases from J, the junction kept 26 bases outside the gene matches. Per the germline V gene, CDR1 is WNHNN and CDR2 is SYGVQD (reference sequence). The length of the CDR3 is 19 residues. In DNA form, the CDR3 reads TGCGCCAGCCAACTCCGAGGGACCTTGGATGACAGGGCCTCCGAAAAACTGTTTTTT. Translation gives CASQLRGTLDDRASEKLFF.

CDR3: CASSVDRDTEAFF. In nucleotides, the CDR3 is TGCGCCAGCAGCGTAGACAGGGACACTGAAGCTTTCTTT. This rearrangement joins TRBV4-1 to TRBJ1-1; 7 nucleotides align to TRBD1. Looked up from germline, CDR1 is MGHRA and CDR2 is YSYEKL. The ends lost 5 bases at V and 3 bases at J; junction bases unmatched: 3. The CDR3 length is 13 residues.

The chain recombines TRBV1 with TRBJ1-1. TRBV1 is designated a pseudogene. This CDR3 has 14 residues. The DNA of the CDR3 is TGCACCAGCAGCCAAGATCGAGGTGGCACTGAAGCTTTCTTT. Translated, it gives CTSSQDRGGTEAFF.

This rearrangement joins TRBV27 to TRBJ1-5; D unclear. This CDR3 has 16 amino acids. Germline V CDR1 and CDR2: MNHEY, SMNVEV (reference sequence). V was cut by 6 bases and J by 0 bases, with 15 bases left in between. CDR3 bases: TGTGCCAGCAGGCAGGACGGAGGTTATAGCAATCAGCCCCAGCATTTT. Translation: CASRQDGGYSNQPQHF.

The V gene is TRBV19, the J gene TRBJ1-4, with D unclear. Germline V gene lookup returns CDR1 LNHDA and CDR2 SQIVND (reference sequence). The CDR3 is 14 amino acids. Trimming shortened V by 5 bases and J by 7 bases, and 14 bases separated the two germline ends. CDR3 region: CASSGGISGEKLFF. CDR3 sequence (DNA): TGTGCCAGTAGTGGTGGAATAAGCGGTGAAAAACTGTTTTTT.

V gene TRBV18 combines with J gene TRBJ1-2; the D is unclear. In germline, CDR1 is KGHSH, CDR2 LQKENI. Trimming took 3 bases from V and 6 from J, leaving 8 bases between them. The CDR3 is 12 amino acids. The CDR3 protein is CASSPWADGYTF. Here the CDR3 DNA reads TGTGCCAGCTCACCGTGGGCCGATGGCTACACCTTC. Variable domain in full (rest from reference TRBV18 and TRBJ1-2): NAGVMQNPRHLVRRRGQEARLRCSPMKGHSHVYWYRQLPEEGLKFMVYLQKENIIDESGMPKERFSAEFPKEGPSILRIQQVVRGDSAAYFCASSPWADGYTFGSGTRLTVV.

The chain uses TRBV15 and TRBJ2-5, with TRBD2 matching over 12 bases. V shed 2 bases, J shed 5 bases, and the junction held 3 bases outside the gene matches. The CDR3 runs 15 residues. Germline CDR1 is LNHNV and CDR2 is YYDKDF (reference sequence). This CDR3 reads CATSRLAGGQETQYF. In DNA form, the CDR3 reads TGTGCCACCAGCAGACTAGCGGGGGGGCAGGAGACCCAGTACTTC.

This sequence joins TRBV27 and TRBJ2-6, with D hard to call. The CDR3 is made up of 13 amino acids. The germline CDR1 and CDR2 sequences are MNHEY and SMNVEV (reference sequence). V lost 6 bases to trimming and J lost 2 bases, with 5 bases between them. CDR3 residues: CASRGPGANVLTF. CDR3 in DNA: TGTGCCAGCAGAGGCCCTGGGGCCAACGTCCTGACTTTC.

This sequence joins TRBV27 and TRBJ2-3, with 9 bases that match TRBD2. Trimming took 10 bases from V and 2 from J; bases not matched to a gene: 7. This CDR3 has 14 residues. Germline CDR1 and CDR2: MNHEY and SMNVEV (reference sequence). The CDR3 reads CATRLADSTDTQYF. The CDR3 DNA sequence: TGTGCCACCAGACTAGCGGACTCCACAGATACGCAGTATTTT.